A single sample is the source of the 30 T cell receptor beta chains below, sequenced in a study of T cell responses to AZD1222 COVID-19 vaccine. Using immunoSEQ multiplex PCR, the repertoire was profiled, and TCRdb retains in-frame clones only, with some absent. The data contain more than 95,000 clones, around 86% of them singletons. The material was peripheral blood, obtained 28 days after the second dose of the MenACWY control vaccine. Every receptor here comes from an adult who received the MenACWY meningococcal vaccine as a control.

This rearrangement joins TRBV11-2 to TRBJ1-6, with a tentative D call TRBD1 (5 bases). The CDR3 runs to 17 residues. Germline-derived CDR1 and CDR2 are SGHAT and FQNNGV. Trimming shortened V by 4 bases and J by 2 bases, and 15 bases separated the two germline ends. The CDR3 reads CASSSTRDATYNSPLHF. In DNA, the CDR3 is TGTGCCAGCAGCTCGACTAGGGACGCAACCTATAATTCACCCCTCCACTTT.

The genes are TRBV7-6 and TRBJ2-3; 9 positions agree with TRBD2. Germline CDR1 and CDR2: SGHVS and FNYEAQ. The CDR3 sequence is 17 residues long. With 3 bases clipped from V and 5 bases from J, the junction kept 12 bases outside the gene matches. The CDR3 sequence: CASSLVLAGRGKDTQYF. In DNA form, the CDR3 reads TGTGCCAGCAGCTTGGTTCTAGCGGGGAGGGGAAAAGATACGCAGTATTTT.

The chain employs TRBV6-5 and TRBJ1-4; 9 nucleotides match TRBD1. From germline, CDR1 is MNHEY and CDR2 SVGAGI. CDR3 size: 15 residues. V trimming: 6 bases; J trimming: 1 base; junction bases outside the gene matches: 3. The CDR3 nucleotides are TGTGCCAGCAGCCAGGGACAGGGAACTAATGAAAAACTGTTTTTT. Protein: CASSQGQGTNEKLFF.

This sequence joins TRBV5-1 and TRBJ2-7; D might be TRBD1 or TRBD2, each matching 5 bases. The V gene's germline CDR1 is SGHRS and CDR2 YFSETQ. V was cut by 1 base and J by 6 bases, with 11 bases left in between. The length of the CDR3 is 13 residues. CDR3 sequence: CASSLRGAGEQYF. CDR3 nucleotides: TGCGCCAGCAGCTTGAGAGGGGCGGGCGAGCAGTACTTC.

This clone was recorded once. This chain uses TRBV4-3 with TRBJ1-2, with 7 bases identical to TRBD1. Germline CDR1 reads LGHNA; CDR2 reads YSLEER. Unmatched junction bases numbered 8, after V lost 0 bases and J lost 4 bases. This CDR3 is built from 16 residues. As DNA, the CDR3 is TGCGCCAGCAGCCAAGATTCCGGGACAGTCTCCTATGGCTACACCTTC. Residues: CASSQDSGTVSYGYTF.

CDR3: CASSPDSGGANTDTQYF. CDR3 nucleotides: TGTGCCAGCAGCCCTGATAGCGGGGGGGCGAACACAGATACGCAGTATTTT. The V gene is TRBV7-8, the J gene TRBJ2-3; the match to TRBD2 covers 11 bases. CDR3 size: 17 residues. V shed 5 bases, J shed 2 bases, and the junction held 9 bases outside the gene matches. Germline CDR1 and CDR2: SGHVS and FQNEAQ. Full variable domain (remainder filled in from reference TRBV7-8 and TRBJ2-3): GAGVSQSPRYKVAKRGQDVALRCDPISGHVSLFWYQQALGQGPEFLTYFQNEAQLDKSGLPSDRFFAERPEGSVSTLKIQRTQQEDSAVYLCASSPDSGGANTDTQYFGPGTRLTVL.

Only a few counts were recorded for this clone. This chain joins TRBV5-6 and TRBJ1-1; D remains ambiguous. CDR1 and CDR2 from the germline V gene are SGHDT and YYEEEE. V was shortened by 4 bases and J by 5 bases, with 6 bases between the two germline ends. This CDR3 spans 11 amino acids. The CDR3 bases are TGTGCCAGCAGCGGGCGGACTGAAGCTTTCTTT. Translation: CASSGRTEAFF.

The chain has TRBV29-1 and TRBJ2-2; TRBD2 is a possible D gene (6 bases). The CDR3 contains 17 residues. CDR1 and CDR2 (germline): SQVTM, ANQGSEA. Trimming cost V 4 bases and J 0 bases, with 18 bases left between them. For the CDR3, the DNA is TGCAGCGTTGGGGGAGGTGAGAAGCACCCGAACACCGGGGAGCTGTTTTTT. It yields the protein CSVGGGEKHPNTGELFF.

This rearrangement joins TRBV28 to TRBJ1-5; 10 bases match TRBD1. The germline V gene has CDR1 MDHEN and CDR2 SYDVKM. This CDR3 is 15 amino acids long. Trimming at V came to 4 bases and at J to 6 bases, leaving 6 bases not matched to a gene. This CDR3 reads CASSWTGGRGQPQHF. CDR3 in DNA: TGTGCCAGCAGTTGGACAGGGGGTAGGGGTCAGCCCCAGCATTTT.

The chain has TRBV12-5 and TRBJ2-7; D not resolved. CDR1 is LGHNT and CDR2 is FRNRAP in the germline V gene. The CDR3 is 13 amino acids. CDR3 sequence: CGRLNGYSYEQYF. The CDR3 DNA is TGTGGACGACTTAACGGTTACTCCTACGAGCAGTACTTC.

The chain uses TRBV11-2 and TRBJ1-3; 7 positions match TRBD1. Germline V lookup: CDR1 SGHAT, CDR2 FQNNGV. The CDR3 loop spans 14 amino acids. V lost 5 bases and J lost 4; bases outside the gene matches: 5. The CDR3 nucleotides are TGTGCCAGCAGCCCATCACAGGGGGGAAACACCATATATTTT. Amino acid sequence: CASSPSQGGNTIYF.

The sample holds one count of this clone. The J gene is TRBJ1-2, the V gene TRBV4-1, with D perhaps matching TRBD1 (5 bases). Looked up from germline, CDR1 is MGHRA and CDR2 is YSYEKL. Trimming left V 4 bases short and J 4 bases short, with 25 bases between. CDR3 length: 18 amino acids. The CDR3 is CASSRIPGALGVSYGYTF. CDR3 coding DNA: TGCGCCAGCAGCCGAATACCAGGAGCGTTGGGGGTTAGCTATGGCTACACCTTC.

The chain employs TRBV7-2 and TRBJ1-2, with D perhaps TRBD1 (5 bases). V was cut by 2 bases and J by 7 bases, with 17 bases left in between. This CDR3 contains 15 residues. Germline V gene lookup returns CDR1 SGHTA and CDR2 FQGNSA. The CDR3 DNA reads TGTGCCAGCAGCTTAACTCAGGGAGCGGCTCGTGGCTACACCTTC. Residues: CASSLTQGAARGYTF.

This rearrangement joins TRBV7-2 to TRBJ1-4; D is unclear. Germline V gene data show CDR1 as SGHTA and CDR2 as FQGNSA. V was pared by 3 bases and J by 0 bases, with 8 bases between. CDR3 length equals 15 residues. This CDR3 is CASSFEPATNEKLFF. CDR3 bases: TGTGCCAGCAGCTTCGAACCGGCAACTAATGAAAAACTGTTTTTT.

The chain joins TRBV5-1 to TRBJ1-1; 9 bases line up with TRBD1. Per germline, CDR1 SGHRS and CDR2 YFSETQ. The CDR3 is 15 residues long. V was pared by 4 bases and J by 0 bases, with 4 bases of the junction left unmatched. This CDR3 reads CASSEGQGLNTEAFF. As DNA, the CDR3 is TGCGCCAGCAGCGAGGGACAGGGTCTGAACACTGAAGCTTTCTTT.

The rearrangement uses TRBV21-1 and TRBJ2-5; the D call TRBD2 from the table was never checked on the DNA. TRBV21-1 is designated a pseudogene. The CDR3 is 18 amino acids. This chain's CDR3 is CASSKFRLAGPPKETQYF. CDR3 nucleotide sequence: TGTGCCAGCAGCAAATTTCGACTAGCGGGACCCCCTAAAGAGACCCAGTACTTC.

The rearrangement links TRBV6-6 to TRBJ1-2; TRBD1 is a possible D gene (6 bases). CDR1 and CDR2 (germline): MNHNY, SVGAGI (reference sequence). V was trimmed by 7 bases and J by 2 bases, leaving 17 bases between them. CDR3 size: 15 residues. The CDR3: CASINSGQGNYGYTF. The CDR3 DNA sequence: TGTGCCAGCATCAACTCCGGGCAGGGGAACTATGGCTACACCTTC.

The CDR3 protein is CASSPDRPNQPQHF. The CDR3 nucleotides read TGTGCCAGCAGCCCTGACAGACCCAATCAGCCCCAGCATTTT. This rearrangement joins TRBV27 to TRBJ1-5; D is possibly TRBD1 (5 bases). Germline V gene lookup returns CDR1 MNHEY and CDR2 SMNVEV (reference sequence). CDR3 length: 14 amino acids. V was pared by 6 bases and J by 3 bases, with 12 bases between.

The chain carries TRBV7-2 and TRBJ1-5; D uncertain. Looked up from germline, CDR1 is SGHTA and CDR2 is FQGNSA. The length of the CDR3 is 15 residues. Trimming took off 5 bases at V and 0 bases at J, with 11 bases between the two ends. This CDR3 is CASSPGRHSNQPQHF. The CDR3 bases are TGTGCCAGCAGCCCTGGACGTCATAGCAATCAGCCCCAGCATTTT.

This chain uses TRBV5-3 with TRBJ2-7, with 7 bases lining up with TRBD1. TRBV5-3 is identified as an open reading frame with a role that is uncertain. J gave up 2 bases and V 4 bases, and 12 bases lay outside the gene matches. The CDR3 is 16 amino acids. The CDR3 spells CARSPRDSLNTYEQYF. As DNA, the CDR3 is TGTGCCAGAAGCCCAAGGGACAGTCTCAATACCTACGAGCAGTACTTC.

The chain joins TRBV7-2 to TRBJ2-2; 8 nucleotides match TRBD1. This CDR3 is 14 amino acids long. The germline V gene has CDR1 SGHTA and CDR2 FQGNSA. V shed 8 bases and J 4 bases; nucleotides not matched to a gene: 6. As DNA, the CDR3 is TGTGCCAGCCCCACAGGGGGAAGCACCGGGGAGCTGTTTTTT. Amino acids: CASPTGGSTGELFF.

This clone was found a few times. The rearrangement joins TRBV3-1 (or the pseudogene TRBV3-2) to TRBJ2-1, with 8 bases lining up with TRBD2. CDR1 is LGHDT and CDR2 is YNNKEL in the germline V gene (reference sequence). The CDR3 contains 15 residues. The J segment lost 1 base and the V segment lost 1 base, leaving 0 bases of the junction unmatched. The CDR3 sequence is CASSQVAGSYNEQFF. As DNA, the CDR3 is TGTGCCAGCAGCCAAGTAGCGGGGTCCTACAATGAGCAGTTCTTC.

DNA of the CDR3: TGTGCCAGCAGCTTAGCGACCGGCGGGGGGGCTGATACGCAGTATTTT. Amino acid sequence: CASSLATGGGADTQYF. The V and J genes are TRBV7-2 and TRBJ2-3; 9 bases fit TRBD2. The CDR3 loop spans 16 amino acids. The germline V gene has CDR1 SGHTA and CDR2 FQGNSA. V lost 0 bases to trimming and J lost 6 bases; unmatched junction nucleotides: 7.

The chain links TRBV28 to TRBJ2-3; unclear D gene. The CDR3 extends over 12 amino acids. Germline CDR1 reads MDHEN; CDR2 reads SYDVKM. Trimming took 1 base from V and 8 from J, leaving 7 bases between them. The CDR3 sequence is CASSLFRSTQYF. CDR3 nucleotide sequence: TGTGCCAGCAGTTTATTTCGAAGTACGCAGTATTTT.

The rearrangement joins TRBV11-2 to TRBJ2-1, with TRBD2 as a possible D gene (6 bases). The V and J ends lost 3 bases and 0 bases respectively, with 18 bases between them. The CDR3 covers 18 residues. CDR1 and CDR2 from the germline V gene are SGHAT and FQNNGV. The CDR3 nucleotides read TGTGCCAGCAGCTTGGGACTGGAGGAGGTAAGCTCCTACAATGAGCAGTTCTTC. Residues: CASSLGLEEVSSYNEQFF.

The CDR3 region is CASSLFSAGPLNEQFF. Written as DNA, the CDR3 is TGTGCCAGCAGCTTATTCTCAGCGGGGCCCCTCAATGAGCAGTTCTTC. This chain links TRBV7-3 with TRBJ2-1; TRBD2 agrees at 7 bases. CDR1 and CDR2 from the germline V gene are SGHTA and FQGTGA. V lost 2 bases to trimming and J lost 6 bases; unmatched junction nucleotides: 10. CDR3 length equals 16 residues.

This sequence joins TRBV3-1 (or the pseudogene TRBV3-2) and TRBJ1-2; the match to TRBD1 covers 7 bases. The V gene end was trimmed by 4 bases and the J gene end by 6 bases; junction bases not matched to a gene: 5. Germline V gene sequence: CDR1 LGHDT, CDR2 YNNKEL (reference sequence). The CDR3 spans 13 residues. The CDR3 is CASSLRGTDGYTF. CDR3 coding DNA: TGTGCCAGCAGCCTCAGGGGGACGGATGGCTACACCTTC.

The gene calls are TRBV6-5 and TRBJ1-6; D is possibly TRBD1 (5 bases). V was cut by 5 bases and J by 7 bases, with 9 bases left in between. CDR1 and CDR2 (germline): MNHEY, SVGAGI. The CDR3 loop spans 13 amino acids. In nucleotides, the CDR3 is TGTGCCAGCAGTCCCAGACAGAATTCACCCCTCCACTTT. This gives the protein CASSPRQNSPLHF.

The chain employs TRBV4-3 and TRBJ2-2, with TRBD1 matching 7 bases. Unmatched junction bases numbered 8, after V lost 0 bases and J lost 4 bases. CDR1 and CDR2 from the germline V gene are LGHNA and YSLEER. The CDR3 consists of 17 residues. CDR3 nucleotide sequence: TGCGCCAGCAGCCAAGATAGTAGGGGGCATCTCACCGGGGAGCTGTTTTTT. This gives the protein CASSQDSRGHLTGELFF.

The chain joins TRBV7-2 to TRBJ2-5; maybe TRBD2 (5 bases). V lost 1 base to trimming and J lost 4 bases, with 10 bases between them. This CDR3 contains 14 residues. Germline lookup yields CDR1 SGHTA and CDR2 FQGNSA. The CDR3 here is CASSLEYGRETQYF. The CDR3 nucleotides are TGTGCCAGCAGCTTAGAGTATGGGAGAGAGACCCAGTACTTC.